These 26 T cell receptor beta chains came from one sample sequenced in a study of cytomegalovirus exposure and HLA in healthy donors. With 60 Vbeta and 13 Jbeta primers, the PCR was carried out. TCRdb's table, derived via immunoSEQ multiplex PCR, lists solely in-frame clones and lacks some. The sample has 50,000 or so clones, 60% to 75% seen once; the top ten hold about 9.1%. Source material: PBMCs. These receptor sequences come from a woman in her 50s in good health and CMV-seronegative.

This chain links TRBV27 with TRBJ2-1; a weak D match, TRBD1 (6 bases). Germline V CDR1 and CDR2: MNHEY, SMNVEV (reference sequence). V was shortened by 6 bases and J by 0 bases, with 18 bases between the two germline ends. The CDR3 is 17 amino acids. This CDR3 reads CASRIALQGNSYNEQFF. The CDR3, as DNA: TGTGCCAGCAGGATAGCATTACAGGGAAACTCCTACAATGAGCAGTTCTTC.

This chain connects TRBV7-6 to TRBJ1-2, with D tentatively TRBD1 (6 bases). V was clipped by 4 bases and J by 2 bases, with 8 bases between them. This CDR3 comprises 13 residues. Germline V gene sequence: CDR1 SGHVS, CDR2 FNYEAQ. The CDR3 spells CASSSGQNYGYTF. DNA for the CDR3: TGTGCCAGCAGCTCCGGACAGAACTATGGCTACACCTTC. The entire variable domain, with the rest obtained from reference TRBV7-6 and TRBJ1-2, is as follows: GAGVSQSPRYKVTKRGQDVALRCDPISGHVSLYWYRQALGQGPEFLTYFNYEAQQDKSGLPNDRFSAERPEGSISTLTIQRTEQRDSAMYRCASSSGQNYGYTFGSGTRLTVV.

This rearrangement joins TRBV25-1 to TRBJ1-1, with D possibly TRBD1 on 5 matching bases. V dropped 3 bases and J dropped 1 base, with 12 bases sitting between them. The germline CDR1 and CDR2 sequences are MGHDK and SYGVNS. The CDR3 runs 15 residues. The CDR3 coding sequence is TGTGCCAGCAGTGATCCGCGGCAGGGGAACACTGAAGCTTTCTTT. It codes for CASSDPRQGNTEAFF.

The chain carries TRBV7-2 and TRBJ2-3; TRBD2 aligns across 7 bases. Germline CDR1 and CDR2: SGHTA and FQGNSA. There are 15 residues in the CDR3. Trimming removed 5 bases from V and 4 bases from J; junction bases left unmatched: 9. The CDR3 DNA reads TGTGCCAGCAGCCCCTGGGCGGGGGAGGCAGATACGCAGTATTTT. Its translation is CASSPWAGEADTQYF.

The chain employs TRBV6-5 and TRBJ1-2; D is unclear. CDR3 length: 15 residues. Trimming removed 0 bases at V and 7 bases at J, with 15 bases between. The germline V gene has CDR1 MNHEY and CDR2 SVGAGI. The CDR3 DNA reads TGTGCCAGCAGTTACTCGAGGAAGGGAGCGGTTGGCTACACCTTC. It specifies CASSYSRKGAVGYTF.

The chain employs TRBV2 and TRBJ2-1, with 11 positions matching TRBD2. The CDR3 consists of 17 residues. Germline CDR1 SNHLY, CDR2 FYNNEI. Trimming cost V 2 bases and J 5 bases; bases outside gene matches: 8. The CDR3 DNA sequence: TGTGCCAGCAGTGAAAACCCGGGACTAGCGGCAGACAATGAGCAGTTCTTC. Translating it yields CASSENPGLAADNEQFF.

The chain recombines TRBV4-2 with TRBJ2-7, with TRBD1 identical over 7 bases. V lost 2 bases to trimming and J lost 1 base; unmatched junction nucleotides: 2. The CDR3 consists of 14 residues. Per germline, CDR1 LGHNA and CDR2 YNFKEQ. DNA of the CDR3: TGTGCCAGCAGCCAACCGGGACAGTCCTACGAGCAGTACTTC. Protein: CASSQPGQSYEQYF.

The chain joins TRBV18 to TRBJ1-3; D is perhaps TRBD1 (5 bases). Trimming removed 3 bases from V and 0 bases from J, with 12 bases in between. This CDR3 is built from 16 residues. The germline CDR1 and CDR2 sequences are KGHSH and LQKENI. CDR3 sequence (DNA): TGTGCCAGCTCACCTTCCCTGACAGACTCTGGAAACACCATATATTTT. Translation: CASSPSLTDSGNTIYF. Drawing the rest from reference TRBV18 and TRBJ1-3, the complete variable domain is NAGVMQNPRHLVRRRGQEARLRCSPMKGHSHVYWYRQLPEEGLKFMVYLQKENIIDESGMPKERFSAEFPKEGPSILRIQQVVRGDSAAYFCASSPSLTDSGNTIYFGEGSWLTVV.

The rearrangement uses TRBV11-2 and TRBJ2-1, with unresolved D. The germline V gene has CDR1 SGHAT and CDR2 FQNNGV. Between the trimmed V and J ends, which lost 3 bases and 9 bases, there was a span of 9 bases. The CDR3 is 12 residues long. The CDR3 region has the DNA TGTGCCAGCAGCTTTGGGTCAGGTGAGCAGTTCTTC. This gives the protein CASSFGSGEQFF.

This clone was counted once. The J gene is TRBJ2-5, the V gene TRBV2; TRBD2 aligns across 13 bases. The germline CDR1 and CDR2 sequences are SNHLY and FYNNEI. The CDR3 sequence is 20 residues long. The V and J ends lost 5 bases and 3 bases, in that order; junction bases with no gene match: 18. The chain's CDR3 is CASSLSSGTSGARAKETQYF. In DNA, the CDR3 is TGTGCCAGCAGTCTTTCCAGCGGGACTAGCGGGGCCAGAGCGAAAGAGACCCAGTACTTC.

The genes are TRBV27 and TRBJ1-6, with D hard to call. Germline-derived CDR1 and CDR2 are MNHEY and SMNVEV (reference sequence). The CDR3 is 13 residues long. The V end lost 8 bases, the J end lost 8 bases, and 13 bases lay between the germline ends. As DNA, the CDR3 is TGTGCCAGCCGAGGGTCTGGGGATTCACCCCTCCACTTT. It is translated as CASRGSGDSPLHF.

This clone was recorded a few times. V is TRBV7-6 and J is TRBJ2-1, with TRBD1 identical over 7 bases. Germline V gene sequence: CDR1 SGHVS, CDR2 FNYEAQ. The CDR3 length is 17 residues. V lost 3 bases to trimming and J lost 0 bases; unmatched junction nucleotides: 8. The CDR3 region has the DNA TGTGCCAGCAGCTTCCTCACAGGGGACAGCTCCTACAATGAGCAGTTCTTC. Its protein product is CASSFLTGDSSYNEQFF.

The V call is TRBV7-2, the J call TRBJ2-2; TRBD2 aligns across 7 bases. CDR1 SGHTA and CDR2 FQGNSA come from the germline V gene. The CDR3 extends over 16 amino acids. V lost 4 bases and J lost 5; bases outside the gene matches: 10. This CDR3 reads CASSSGGRGRTGELFF. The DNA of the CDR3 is TGTGCCAGCAGCTCCGGGGGGAGAGGGAGGACCGGGGAGCTGTTTTTT.

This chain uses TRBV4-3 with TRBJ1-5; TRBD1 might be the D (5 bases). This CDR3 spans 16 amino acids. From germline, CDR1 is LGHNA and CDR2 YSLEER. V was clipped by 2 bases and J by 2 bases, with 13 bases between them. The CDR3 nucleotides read TGCGCCAGCAGCCAAAGCCCGGGGGTTGGCAATCAGCCCCAGCATTTT. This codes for CASSQSPGVGNQPQHF.

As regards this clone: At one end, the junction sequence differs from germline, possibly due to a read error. This CDR3 reads CASSYDRAYNGQFF. Here the CDR3 DNA reads TGTGCCAGCAGTTACGACAGGGCCTACAATGGGCAGTTCTTC. This chain links TRBV28 with TRBJ2-1; 7 bases fit TRBD1. The CDR3 contains 14 residues. Germline V CDR1 and CDR2: MDHEN, SYDVKM.

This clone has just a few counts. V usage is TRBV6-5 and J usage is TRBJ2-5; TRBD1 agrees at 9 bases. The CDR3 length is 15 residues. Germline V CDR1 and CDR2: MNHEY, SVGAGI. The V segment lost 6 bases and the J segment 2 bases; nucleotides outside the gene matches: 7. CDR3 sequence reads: CASRPGQGRQETQYF. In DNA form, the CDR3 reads TGTGCCAGCAGGCCGGGACAGGGAAGGCAAGAGACCCAGTACTTC.

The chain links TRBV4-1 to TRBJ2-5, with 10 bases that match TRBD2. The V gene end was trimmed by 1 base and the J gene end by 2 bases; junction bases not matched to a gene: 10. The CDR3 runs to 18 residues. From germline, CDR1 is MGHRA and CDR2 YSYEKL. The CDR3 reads CASSQGTSGGAGQETQYF. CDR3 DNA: TGCGCCAGCAGCCAAGGGACTAGCGGTGGGGCGGGACAAGAGACCCAGTACTTC.

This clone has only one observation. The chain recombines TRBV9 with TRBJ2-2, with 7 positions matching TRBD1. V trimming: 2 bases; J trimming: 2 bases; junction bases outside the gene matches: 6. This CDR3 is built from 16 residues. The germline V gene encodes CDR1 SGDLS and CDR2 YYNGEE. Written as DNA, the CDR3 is TGTGCCAGCAGCGTGAGGGGGCGACGAAACACCGGGGAGCTGTTTTTT. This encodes CASSVRGRRNTGELFF.

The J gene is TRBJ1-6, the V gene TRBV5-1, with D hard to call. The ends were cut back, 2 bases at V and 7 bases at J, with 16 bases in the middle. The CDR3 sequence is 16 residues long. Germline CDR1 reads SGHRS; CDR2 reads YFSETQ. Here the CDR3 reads CASSFNPSEENSPLHF. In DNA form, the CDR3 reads TGCGCCAGCAGCTTTAACCCGTCTGAGGAGAATTCACCCCTCCACTTT.

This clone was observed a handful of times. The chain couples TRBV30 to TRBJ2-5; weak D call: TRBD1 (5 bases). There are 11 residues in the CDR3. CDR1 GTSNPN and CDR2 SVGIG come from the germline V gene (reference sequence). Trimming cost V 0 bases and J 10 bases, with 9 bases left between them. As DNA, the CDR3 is TGTGCCTGGAGTGTACCCCAGGGCCAGTACTTC. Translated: CAWSVPQGQYF.

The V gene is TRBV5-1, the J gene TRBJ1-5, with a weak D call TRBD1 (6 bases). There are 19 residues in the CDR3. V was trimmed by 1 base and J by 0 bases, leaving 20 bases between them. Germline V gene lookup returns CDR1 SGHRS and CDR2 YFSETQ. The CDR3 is CASSLRPTGSVDSNQPQHF. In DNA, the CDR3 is TGCGCCAGCAGCTTGCGACCGACAGGTAGTGTTGATAGCAATCAGCCCCAGCATTTT.

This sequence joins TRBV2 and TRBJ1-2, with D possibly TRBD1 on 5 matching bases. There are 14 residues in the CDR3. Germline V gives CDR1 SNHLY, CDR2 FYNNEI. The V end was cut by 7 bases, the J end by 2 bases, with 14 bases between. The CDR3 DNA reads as TGTGCCAGCACCCCCCCTTCAGGGAACTATGGCTACACCTTC. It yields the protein CASTPPSGNYGYTF.

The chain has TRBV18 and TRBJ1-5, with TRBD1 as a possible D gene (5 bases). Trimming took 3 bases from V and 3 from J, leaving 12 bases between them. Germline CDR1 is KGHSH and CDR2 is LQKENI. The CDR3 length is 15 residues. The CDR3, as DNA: TGTGCCAGCTCACCTGCGGGGGGAGTCAATCAGCCCCAGCATTTT. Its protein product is CASSPAGGVNQPQHF.

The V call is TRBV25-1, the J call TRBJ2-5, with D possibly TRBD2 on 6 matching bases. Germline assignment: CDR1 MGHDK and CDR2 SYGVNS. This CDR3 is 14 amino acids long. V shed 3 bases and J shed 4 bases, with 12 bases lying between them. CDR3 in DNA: TGTGCCAGCAGTGAGCCCAACGGGGGAGAGACCCAGTACTTC. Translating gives CASSEPNGGETQYF.

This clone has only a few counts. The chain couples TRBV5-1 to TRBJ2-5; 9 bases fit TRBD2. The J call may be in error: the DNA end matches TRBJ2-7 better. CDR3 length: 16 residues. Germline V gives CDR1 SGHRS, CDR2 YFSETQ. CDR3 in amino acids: CASSWAGGTSSYEQYF. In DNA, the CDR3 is TGCGCCAGCAGCTGGGCGGGAGGGACCAGCTCCTACGAGCAGTACTTC.

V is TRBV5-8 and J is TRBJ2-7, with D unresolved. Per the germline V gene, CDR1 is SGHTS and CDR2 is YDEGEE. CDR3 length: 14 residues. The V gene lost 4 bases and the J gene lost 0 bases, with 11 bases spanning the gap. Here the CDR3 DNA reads TGTGCCAGCAGCCCACATACAAGCTCCTACGAGCAGTACTTC. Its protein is CASSPHTSSYEQYF.